This TCR beta chain was captured in a study of early T cells in non-severe SARS-CoV-2 infection. Whole-study context: Unsorted whole-blood RNA was sequenced in bulk, leaving chains unpaired.

This clonotype was counted at least ten times. The V end was cut by 7 bases, the J end by 4 bases, with 23 bases between. The CDR3 is made up of 16 amino acids. Germline V gives CDR1 SGHVS, CDR2 FQNEAQ. Unique molecular identifiers tagged individual cDNA molecules. TCRdb reanalysed the 5' RACE reads using MiXCR and keeps one entry per CDR3 protein. The sample consists of 35,000 to 45,000 distinct CDR3 sequences, about 9.3% of them appearing once. The sequenced sample consisted of whole blood. The origin of this receptor is an adult who was a healthcare worker with PCR-confirmed SARS-CoV-2 infection or an uninfected control (not recorded which). The chain carries TRBV7-8 and TRBJ2-7; TRBD1 or TRBD2 may be the D gene (5 bases each). The CDR3 DNA is TGTGCCAGCACTACAACTCCCCTGGCCGGGACGTACGAGCAGTACTTC. The encoded protein is CASTTTPLAGTYEQYF.